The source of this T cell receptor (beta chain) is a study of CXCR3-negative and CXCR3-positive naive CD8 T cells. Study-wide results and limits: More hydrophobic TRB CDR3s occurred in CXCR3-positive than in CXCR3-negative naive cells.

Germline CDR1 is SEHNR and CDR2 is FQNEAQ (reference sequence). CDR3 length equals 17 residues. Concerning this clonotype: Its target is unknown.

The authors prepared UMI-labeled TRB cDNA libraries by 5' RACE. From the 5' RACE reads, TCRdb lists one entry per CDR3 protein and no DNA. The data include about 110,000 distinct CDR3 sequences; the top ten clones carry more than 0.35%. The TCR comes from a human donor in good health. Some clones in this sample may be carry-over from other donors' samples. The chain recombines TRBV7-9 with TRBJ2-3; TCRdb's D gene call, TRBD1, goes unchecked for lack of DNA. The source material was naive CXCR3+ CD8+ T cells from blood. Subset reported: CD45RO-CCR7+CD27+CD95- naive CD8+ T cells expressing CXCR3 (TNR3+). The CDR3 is CASSLSGGDRIADTQYF.